The entry below gives a single T cell receptor beta chain sequence along with its context. CDR1 is SGHRS and CDR2 is YFSETQ in the germline V gene. Germline trimming cut 4 bases from V and 2 bases from J; bases unmatched to any gene: 3. This CDR3 comprises 13 residues. Per the original methods: It was from reference gene primer amplification that nucleated cell counts were estimated. Clones were read by immunoSEQ multiplex PCR, and TCRdb kept only the in-frame ones, dropping some. Clonal size and the V and J genes are those of that table, whereas D and trimming came from the DNA. The data hold about 75,000 clones, with 90% observed a single time. The data were obtained in a study of blood T cell repertoires in COVID-19. Whole-study context: From the United States, Italy and Spain came samples of acute and convalescent COVID-19. T cells, B-cell-depleted T cells, or PBMCs supplied cDNA or gDNA.

Material: peripheral blood. The sequence was collected from a human donor in a cohort sampled during active COVID-19. The chain is built from TRBV5-1 and TRBJ2-7; 7 bases are shared with TRBD1. The CDR3 DNA reads TGCGCCAGCAGCCCCGGGACAGCCTACGAGCAGTACTTC. It yields the protein CASSPGTAYEQYF.